The following is a T cell receptor (beta chain) sequence with its context. The target antigen is unknown. These data belong to a study of shared clonotypes between healthy human individuals. Overall study results and limits: Donor scarcity curtailed the genetic and exposure-history diversity represented herein.

The method was immunoSEQ multiplex PCR; TCRdb's version includes in-frame clones alone and lacks a portion of them. The repertoire holds about 2.4 million clones, with approximately 94% as singletons. The clonotype comes from a man aged 18 to 30 in good health. Sequencing used naive CD4+ T cells sorted from blood. As for subset: CD45RA+ positively selected.

The CDR3 loop reads CASRARTSGGETQYF. CDR3 DNA sequence: TGTGCCAGCAGGGCGAGAACTAGCGGGGGGGAGACCCAGTACTTC. This chain joins TRBV7-8 and TRBJ2-5; the match to TRBD2 covers 12 bases. The J segment lost 5 bases and the V segment lost 6 bases, leaving 7 bases of the junction unmatched. The germline CDR1 and CDR2 sequences are SGHVS and FQNEAQ. This CDR3 comprises 15 residues.